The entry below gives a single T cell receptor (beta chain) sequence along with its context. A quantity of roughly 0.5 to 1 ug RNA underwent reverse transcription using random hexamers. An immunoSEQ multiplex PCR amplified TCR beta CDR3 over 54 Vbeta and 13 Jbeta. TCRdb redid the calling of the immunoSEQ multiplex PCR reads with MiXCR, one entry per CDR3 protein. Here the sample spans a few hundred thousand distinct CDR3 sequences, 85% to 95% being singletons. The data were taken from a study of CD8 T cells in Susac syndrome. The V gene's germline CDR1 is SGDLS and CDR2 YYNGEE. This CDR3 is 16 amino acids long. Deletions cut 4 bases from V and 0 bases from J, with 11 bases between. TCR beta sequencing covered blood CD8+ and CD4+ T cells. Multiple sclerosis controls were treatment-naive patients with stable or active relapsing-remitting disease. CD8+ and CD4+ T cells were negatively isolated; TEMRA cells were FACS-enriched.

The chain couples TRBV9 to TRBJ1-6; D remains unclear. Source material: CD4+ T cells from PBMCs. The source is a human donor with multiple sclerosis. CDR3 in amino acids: CASSSRQSSYNSPLHF. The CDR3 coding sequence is TGTGCCAGCAGCTCCCGTCAGAGCTCCTATAATTCACCCCTCCACTTT. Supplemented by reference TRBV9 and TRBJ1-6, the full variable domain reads DSGVTQTPKHLITATGQRVTLRCSPRSGDLSVYWYQQSLDQGLQFLIQYYNGEERAKGNILERFSAQQFPDLHSELNLSSLELGDSALYFCASSSRQSSYNSPLHFGNGTRLTVT.